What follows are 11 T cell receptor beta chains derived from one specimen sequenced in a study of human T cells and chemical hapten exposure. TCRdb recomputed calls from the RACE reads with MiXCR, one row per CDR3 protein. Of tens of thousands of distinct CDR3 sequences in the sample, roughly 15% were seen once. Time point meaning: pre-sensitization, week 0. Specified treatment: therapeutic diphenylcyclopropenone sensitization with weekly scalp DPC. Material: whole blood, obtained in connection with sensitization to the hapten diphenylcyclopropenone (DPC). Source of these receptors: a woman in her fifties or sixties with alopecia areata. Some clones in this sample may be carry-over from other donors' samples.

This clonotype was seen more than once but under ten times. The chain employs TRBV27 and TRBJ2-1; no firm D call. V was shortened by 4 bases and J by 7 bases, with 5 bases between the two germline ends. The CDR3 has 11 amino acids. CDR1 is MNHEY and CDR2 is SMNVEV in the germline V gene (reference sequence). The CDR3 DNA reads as TGTGCCAGCAGTTCGAGAAATGAGCAGTTCTTC. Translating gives CASSSRNEQFF.

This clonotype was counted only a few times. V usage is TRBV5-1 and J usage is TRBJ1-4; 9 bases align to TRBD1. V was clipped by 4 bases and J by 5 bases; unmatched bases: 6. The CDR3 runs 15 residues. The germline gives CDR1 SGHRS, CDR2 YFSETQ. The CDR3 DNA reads TGCGCCAGCAGCCTAGGGACAGGGCGGAATGAAAAACTGTTTTTT. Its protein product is CASSLGTGRNEKLFF.

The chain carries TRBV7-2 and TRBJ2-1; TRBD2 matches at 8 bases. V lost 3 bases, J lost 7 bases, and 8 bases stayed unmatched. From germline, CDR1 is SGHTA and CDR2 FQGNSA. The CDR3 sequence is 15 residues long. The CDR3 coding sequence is TGTGCCAGCAGCTTTCGGCGTGGCGGGAGGAATGAGCAGTTCTTC. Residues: CASSFRRGGRNEQFF.

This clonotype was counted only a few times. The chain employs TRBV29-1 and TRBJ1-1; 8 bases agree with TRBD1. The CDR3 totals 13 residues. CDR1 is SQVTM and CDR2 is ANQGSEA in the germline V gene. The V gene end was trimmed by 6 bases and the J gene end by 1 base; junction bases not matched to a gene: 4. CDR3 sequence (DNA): TGCAGCGTACGGACAGGGTGGAACACTGAAGCTTTCTTT. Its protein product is CSVRTGWNTEAFF. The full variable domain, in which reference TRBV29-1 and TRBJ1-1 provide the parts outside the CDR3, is SAVISQKPSRDICQRGTSLTIQCQVDSQVTMMFWYRQQPGQSLTLIATANQGSEATYESGFVIDKFPISRPNLTFSTLTVSNMSPEDSSIYLCSVRTGWNTEAFFGQGTRLTVV.

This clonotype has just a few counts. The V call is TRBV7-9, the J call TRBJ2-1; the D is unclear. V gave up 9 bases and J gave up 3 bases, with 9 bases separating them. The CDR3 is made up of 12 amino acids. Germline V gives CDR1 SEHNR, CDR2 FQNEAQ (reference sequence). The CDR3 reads CASKEDYNEQFF. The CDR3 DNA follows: TGTGCCAGTAAAGAGGACTACAATGAGCAGTTCTTC.

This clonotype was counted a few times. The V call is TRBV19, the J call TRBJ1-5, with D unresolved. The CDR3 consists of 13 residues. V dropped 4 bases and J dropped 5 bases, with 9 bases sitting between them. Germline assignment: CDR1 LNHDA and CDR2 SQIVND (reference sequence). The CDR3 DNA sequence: TGTGCCAGTAGTACCGGCAGAGATCAGCCCCAGCATTTT. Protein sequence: CASSTGRDQPQHF.

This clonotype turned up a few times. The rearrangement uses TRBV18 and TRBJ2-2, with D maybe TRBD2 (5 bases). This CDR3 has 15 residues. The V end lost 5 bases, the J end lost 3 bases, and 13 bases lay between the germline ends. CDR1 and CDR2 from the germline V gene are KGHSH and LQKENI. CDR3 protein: CASSILHGDTGELFF. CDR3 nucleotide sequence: TGTGCCAGCTCAATCCTGCACGGGGACACCGGGGAGCTGTTTTTT.

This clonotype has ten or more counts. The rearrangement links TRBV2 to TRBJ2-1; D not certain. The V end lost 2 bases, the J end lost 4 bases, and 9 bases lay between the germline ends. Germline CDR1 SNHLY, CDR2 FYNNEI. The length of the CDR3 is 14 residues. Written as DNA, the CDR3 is TGTGCCAGCAGTGAATTTAGTGGATACAATGAGCAGTTCTTC. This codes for CASSEFSGYNEQFF.

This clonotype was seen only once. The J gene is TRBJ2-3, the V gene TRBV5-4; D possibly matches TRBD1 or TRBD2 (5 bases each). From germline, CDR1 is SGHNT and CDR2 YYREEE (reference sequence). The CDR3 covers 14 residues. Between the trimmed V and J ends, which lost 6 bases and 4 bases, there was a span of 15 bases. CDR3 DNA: TGTGCCAGCACCACGAGGGGTTTCCCAGATACGCAGTATTTT. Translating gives CASTTRGFPDTQYF.

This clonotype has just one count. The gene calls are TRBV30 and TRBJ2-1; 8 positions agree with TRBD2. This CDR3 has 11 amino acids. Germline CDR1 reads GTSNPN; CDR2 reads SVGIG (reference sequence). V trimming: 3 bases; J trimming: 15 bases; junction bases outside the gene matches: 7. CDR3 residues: CAWRGSGTPFF. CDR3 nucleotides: TGTGCCTGGAGAGGTAGCGGGACCCCGTTCTTC.

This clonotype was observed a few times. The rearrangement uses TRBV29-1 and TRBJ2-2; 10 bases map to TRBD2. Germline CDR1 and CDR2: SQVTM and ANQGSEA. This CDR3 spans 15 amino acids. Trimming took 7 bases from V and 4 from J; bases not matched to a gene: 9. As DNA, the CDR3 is TGCAGCGGGAATGGGTTAGCGGGAGGCACCGGGGAGCTGTTTTTT. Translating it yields CSGNGLAGGTGELFF.